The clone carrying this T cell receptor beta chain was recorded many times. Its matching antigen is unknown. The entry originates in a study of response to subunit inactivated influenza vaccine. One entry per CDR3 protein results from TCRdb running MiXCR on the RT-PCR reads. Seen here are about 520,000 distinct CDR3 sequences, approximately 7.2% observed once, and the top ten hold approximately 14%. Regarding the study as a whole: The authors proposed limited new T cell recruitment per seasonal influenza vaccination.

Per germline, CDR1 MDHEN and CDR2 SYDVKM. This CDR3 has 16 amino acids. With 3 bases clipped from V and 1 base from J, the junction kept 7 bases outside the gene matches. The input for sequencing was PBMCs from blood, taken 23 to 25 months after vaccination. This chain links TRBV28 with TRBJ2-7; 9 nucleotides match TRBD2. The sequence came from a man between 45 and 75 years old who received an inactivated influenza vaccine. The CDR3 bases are TGTGCCAGCAGTTTCCATCTAGCGGGACTTTCCTACGAGCAGTACTTC. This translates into CASSFHLAGLSYEQYF.